What follows describes a single TCR beta chain. These data come from a study of blood T cell repertoires in COVID-19. Study background: Samples taken during acute and convalescent COVID-19 were collected in the United States, Italy and Spain. In each case, the material was cDNA or gDNA derived from T cells, B-cell-depleted T cells, or PBMCs.

CDR3 length equals 15 residues. Trimming cost V 4 bases and J 2 bases, with 13 bases left between them. Germline values: CDR1 LGHDT, CDR2 YNNKEL (reference sequence). Authors' processing steps: The authors estimated nucleated cell counts from reference gene primer amplification. Clones were read by immunoSEQ multiplex PCR, and TCRdb kept only the in-frame ones, dropping some. V and J calls plus clone size are reproduced from that table; the DNA served to infer D and trimming. The data contain under 80,000 clones, 75% to 85% of them singletons. The sequencing sample was made of peripheral blood. The origin of this receptor is a man aged 80 or over with acute or convalescent COVID-19. The chain joins TRBV3-1 (or the pseudogene TRBV3-2) to TRBJ2-3, with D perhaps matching TRBD1 (5 bases). The CDR3 DNA is TGTGCCAGCAGCCCAGGACCAGGGCCCACAGATACGCAGTATTTT. Its protein is CASSPGPGPTDTQYF.